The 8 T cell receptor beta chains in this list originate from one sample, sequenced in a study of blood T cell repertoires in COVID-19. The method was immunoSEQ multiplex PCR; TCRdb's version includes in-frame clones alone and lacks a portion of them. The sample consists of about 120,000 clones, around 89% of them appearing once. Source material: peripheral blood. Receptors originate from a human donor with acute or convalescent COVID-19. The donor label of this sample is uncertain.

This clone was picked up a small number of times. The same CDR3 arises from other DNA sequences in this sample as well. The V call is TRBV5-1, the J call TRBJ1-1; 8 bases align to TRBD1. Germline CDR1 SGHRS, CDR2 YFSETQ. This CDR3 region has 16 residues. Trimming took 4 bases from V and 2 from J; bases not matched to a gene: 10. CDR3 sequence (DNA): TGCGCCAGCAGCCCAGGACAGGGTGGCCCCAACACTGAAGCTTTCTTT. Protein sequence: CASSPGQGGPNTEAFF.

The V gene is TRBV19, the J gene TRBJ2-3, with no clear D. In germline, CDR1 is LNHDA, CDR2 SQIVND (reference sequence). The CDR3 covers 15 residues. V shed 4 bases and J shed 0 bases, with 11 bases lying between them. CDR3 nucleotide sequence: TGTGCCAGTAGTACCCTAGAAGTCAGCACAGATACGCAGTATTTT. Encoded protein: CASSTLEVSTDTQYF.

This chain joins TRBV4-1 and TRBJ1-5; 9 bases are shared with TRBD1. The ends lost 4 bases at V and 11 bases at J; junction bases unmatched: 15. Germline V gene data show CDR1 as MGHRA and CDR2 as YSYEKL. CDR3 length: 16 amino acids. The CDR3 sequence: CASSLDRGASTVSQHF. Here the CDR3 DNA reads TGCGCCAGCAGCCTGGACAGGGGCGCATCGACGGTGTCCCAGCATTTT.

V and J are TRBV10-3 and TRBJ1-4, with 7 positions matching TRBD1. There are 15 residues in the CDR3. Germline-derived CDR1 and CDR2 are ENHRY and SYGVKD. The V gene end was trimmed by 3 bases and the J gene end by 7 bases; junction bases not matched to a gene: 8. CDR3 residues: CAISDGTAGGEKLFF. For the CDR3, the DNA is TGTGCCATCAGTGACGGGACAGCTGGAGGTGAAAAACTGTTTTTT.

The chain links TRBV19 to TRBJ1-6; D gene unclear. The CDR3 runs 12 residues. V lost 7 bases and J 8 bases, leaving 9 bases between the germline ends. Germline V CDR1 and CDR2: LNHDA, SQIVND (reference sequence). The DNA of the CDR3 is TGTGCCAGTACCCGGGGAGATTCACCCCTCCACTTT. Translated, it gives CASTRGDSPLHF.

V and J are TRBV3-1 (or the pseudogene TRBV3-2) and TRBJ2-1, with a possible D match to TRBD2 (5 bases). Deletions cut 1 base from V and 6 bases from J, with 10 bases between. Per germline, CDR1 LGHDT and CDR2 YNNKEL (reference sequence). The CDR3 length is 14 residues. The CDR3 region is CASSQAPGINEQFF. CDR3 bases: TGTGCCAGCAGCCAAGCACCGGGGATCAATGAGCAGTTCTTC.

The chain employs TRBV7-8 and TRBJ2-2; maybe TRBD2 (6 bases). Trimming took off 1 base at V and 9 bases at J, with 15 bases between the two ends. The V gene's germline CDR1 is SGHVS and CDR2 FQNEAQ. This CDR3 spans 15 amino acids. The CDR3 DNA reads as TGTGCCAGCAGCTTAGAACTAGCAAGGCGGCGGGAGCTGTTTTTT. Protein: CASSLELARRRELFF.

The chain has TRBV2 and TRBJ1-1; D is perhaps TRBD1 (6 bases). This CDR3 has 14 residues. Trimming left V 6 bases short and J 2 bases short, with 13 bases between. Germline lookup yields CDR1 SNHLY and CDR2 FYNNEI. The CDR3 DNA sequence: TGTGCCAGCAGACGAGACAGGTTAAACACTGAAGCTTTCTTT. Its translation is CASRRDRLNTEAFF.